One and the same sample provided the 12 T cell receptor beta chains below, sequenced in a study of cytomegalovirus exposure and HLA in healthy donors. PCR involved 60 Vbeta and 13 Jbeta primers. Some clones are missing from TCRdb's copy, which holds only in-frame ones; the method was immunoSEQ multiplex PCR. This table has about 140,000 clones, roughly 75% appearing once. Sequencing input: PBMCs. These receptors all come from a man aged 25 to 45 in good health and CMV-seronegative.

The chain links TRBV25-1 to TRBJ2-3; D may be TRBD1 (6 bases). Trimming took off 3 bases at V and 4 bases at J, with 11 bases between the two ends. The CDR3 runs 14 residues. Germline V gene lookup returns CDR1 MGHDK and CDR2 SYGVNS. The CDR3 DNA reads TGTGCCAGCAGTGATGCCAGGGGTTCAGATACGCAGTATTTT. This translates into CASSDARGSDTQYF.

Comments on this clone: Its ends do not fully match the called genes, so a read error is possible. This sequence joins TRBV6-1 and TRBJ1-3; TRBD1 agrees at 10 bases. CDR1 is MNHNS, CDR2 SASEGT, per germline. The CDR3 covers 11 residues. The DNA for the CDR3 is TGTGCCAGCAAAACCGGGACAGGGGCATCTTTT. Protein sequence: CASKTGTGASF.

This clone was seen more than once but under ten times. The chain uses TRBV27 and TRBJ1-4; 7 bases agree with TRBD1. Germline CDR1 is MNHEY and CDR2 is SMNVEV (reference sequence). The CDR3 consists of 12 residues. V shed 9 bases and J 5 bases; nucleotides not matched to a gene: 3. DNA for the CDR3: TGTGCCAGTAGACAGGGAAATGAAAAACTGTTTTTT. Translation: CASRQGNEKLFF. The full variable domain, in which reference TRBV27 and TRBJ1-4 provide the parts outside the CDR3, is EAQVTQNPRYLITVTGKKLTVTCSQNMNHEYMSWYRQDPGLGLRQIYYSMNVEVTDKGDVPEGYKVSRKEKRNFPLILESPSPNQTSLYFCASRQGNEKLFFGSGTQLSVL.

This chain joins TRBV19 and TRBJ2-2; the D gene is possibly TRBD1 (6 bases). The germline V gene encodes CDR1 LNHDA and CDR2 SQIVND (reference sequence). This CDR3 is built from 16 residues. Trimming pared 8 bases from V and 5 bases from J, leaving 21 bases between. The CDR3 sequence is CASQAEGRGRTGELFF. Here the CDR3 DNA reads TGTGCCAGTCAAGCCGAGGGCAGGGGAAGAACCGGGGAGCTGTTTTTT. Combining the CDR3 with reference TRBV19 and TRBJ2-2 gives the whole variable domain DGGITQSPKYLFRKEGQNVTLSCEQNLNHDAMYWYRQDPGQGLRLIYYSQIVNDFQKGDIAEGYSVSREKKESFPLTVTSAQKNPTAFYLCASQAEGRGRTGELFFGEGSRLTVL.

The gene calls are TRBV5-1 and TRBJ2-5; D gene ambiguous. Between the trimmed V and J ends, which lost 5 bases and 5 bases, there was a span of 10 bases. Germline CDR1 is SGHRS and CDR2 is YFSETQ. CDR3 size: 12 residues. The CDR3: CASRTGRETQYF. CDR3 DNA sequence: TGCGCCAGCAGGACGGGTCGGGAGACCCAGTACTTC.

This clone was counted between two and nine times. The chain carries TRBV7-2 and TRBJ2-5; 7 bases match TRBD2. The germline gives CDR1 SGHTA, CDR2 FQGNSA. The trim removed 2 bases at V and 9 bases at J, leaving 12 bases unmatched. This CDR3 contains 15 residues. CDR3 coding DNA: TGTGCCAGCAGCTTAAGTACTAGCGCGGGCTCGGCCCAGTACTTC. Translating gives CASSLSTSAGSAQYF.

The V call is TRBV27, the J call TRBJ2-7; 11 nucleotides align to TRBD2. The V gene's germline CDR1 is MNHEY and CDR2 SMNVEV (reference sequence). This CDR3 comprises 16 residues. With V trimmed by 5 bases and J by 2 bases, 8 bases remained unmatched. CDR3 sequence reads: CASSTQLAGDPYEQYF. As DNA, the CDR3 is TGTGCCAGCAGTACCCAACTAGCGGGAGACCCCTACGAGCAGTACTTC.

This sequence joins TRBV2 and TRBJ1-3; D uncertain. The V end lost 2 bases, the J end lost 7 bases, and 15 bases lay between the germline ends. CDR3 length equals 15 residues. CDR1 and CDR2 (germline): SNHLY, FYNNEI. This CDR3 reads CASSEREHPWNTIYF. CDR3 DNA: TGTGCCAGCAGTGAAAGGGAGCATCCCTGGAACACCATATATTTT.

The chain employs TRBV10-2 and TRBJ1-5, with unresolved D. The germline CDR1 and CDR2 sequences are WSHSY and SAAADI. Trimming cost V 10 bases and J 6 bases, with 10 bases left between them. The CDR3 consists of 11 residues. CDR3 bases: TGCGCCAACCCGCTAGGTCAGCCCCAGCATTTT. Protein product: CANPLGQPQHF.

The J gene is TRBJ1-1, the V gene TRBV29-1; no clear D gene. The CDR3 consists of 14 residues. The V gene's germline CDR1 is SQVTM and CDR2 ANQGSEA. V was trimmed by 6 bases and J by 8 bases, leaving 22 bases between them. The CDR3 is CSVIKGLTGVEAFF. The CDR3 DNA is TGCAGCGTAATAAAGGGCCTCACCGGGGTGGAAGCTTTCTTT.

The CDR3 bases are TGTGCCAGCAGCGTCTTCTCCAGACAGGGAAATTCACCCCTCCACTTT. Translating it yields CASSVFSRQGNSPLHF. The chain combines TRBV5-6 with TRBJ1-6, with 7 bases fitting TRBD1. With V trimmed by 4 bases and J by 7 bases, 11 bases remained unmatched. Germline V gene lookup returns CDR1 SGHDT and CDR2 YYEEEE. This CDR3 has 16 amino acids.

The genes are TRBV27 and TRBJ1-6, with a possible D match to TRBD1 (5 bases). CDR1 and CDR2 (germline): MNHEY, SMNVEV (reference sequence). The V end was cut by 6 bases, the J end by 5 bases, with 8 bases between. CDR3 size: 13 residues. CDR3 DNA sequence: TGTGCCAGCAGGGGCAGGGATAATTCACCCCTCCACTTT. It codes for CASRGRDNSPLHF.